This record looks at one T cell receptor beta chain sequence and its context. The data belong to a study of blood T cell repertoires in COVID-19. Across the whole study: The United States, Italy and Spain were the sources of the acute and convalescent COVID-19 samples. T cells, B-cell-depleted T cells, or PBMCs provided the cDNA or gDNA that served as material.

Methods used by the authors: Researchers report that nucleated cell counts were estimated from reference gene primer amplification. Data came from immunoSEQ multiplex PCR; TCRdb stores just in-frame clones and leaves some out. The V and J calls and clone size are taken from that table; D and trimming were inferred from the DNA. In the table there are more than 150,000 clones, about 82% of which are singletons. J gave up 0 bases and V 8 bases, and 9 bases lay outside the gene matches. CDR3 size: 15 residues. Germline V CDR1 and CDR2: LNHDA, SQIVND (reference sequence). The chain carries TRBV19 and TRBJ1-1; 7 nucleotides match TRBD1. The sequenced sample was peripheral blood. This receptor was taken from a woman aged 25 to 39 with acute or convalescent COVID-19. This CDR3 is CASSGRDRMNTEAFF. As DNA, the CDR3 is TGTGCCAGTTCGGGAAGGGACAGAATGAACACTGAAGCTTTCTTT.